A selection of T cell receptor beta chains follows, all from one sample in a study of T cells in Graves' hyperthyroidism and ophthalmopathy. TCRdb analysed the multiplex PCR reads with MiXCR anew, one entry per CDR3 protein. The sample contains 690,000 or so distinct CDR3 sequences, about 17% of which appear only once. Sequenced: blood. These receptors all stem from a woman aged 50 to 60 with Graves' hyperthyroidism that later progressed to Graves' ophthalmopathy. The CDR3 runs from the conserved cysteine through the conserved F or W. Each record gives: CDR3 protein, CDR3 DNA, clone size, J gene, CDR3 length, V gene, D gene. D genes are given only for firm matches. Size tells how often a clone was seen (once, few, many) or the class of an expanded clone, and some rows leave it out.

CDR3: CSANFGAGGYTF
DNA: .
size: many
J: TRBJ1-2
length: 12
V: TRBV20-1
D: .

CDR3: CASSILAAITGELFF
DNA: TGTGCCAGTAGTATACTAGCGGCTATCACCGGGGAGCTGTTTTTT
size: few
J: TRBJ2-2
length: 15
V: TRBV19
D: TRBD2

CDR3: CAWSATREANEKLFF
DNA: TGTGCCTGGAGTGCCACTCGAGAGGCTAATGAAAAACTGTTTTTT
size: many
J: TRBJ1-4
length: 15
V: TRBV30
D: .

CDR3: CASSLVGLAGARYTEAFF
DNA: TGTGCCAGCAGCTTAGTAGGTCTTGCAGGGGCTCGTTACACTGAAGCTTTCTTT
size: many
J: TRBJ1-1
length: 18
V: TRBV11-2
D: .

CDR3: CSVFSDYGYTF
DNA: TGCAGCGTTTTTAGCGACTATGGCTACACCTTC
size: .
J: TRBJ1-2
length: 11
V: TRBV29-1
D: .

CDR3: CASSGQGLDEKLFF
DNA: TGTGCCAGCAGTGGACAGGGCCTGGATGAAAAACTGTTTTTT
size: .
J: TRBJ1-4
length: 14
V: TRBV6-1
D: TRBD1

CDR3: CASSVVSGGELFF
DNA: TGTGCCAGCAGCGTAGTATCGGGCGGGGAGCTGTTTTTT
size: many
J: TRBJ2-2
length: 13
V: TRBV9
D: .

CDR3: CASSLVPTNEQFF
DNA: TGCGCCAGCAGCTTGGTGCCTACGAATGAGCAGTTCTTC
size: .
J: TRBJ2-1
length: 13
V: TRBV5-1
D: .

CDR3: CASSPSGLDEQYF
DNA: TGTGCCAGCAGTCCATCGGGACTAGACGAGCAGTACTTC
size: many
J: TRBJ2-7
length: 13
V: TRBV27
D: TRBD2

CDR3: CASNSYSGEQFF
DNA: TGTGCCAGCAATTCCTATTCGGGTGAGCAGTTCTTC
size: few
J: TRBJ2-1
length: 12
V: TRBV6-2/TRBV6-3
D: .

CDR3: CASSTDRSGPRGETQYF
DNA: TGTGCCAGCAGTACGGATCGAAGCGGCCCCCGAGGGGAGACCCAGTACTTC
size: few
J: TRBJ2-5
length: 17
V: TRBV12-3/TRBV12-4
D: .

CDR3: CSVATGTPSEQYF
DNA: TGCAGCGTCGCAACCGGGACCCCGAGCGAGCAGTACTTC
size: .
J: TRBJ2-7
length: 13
V: TRBV29-1
D: .

CDR3: CASSQDGPQELFF
DNA: TGCGCCAGCAGCCAAGATGGTCCTCAAGAGCTGTTTTTT
size: .
J: TRBJ2-2
length: 13
V: TRBV4-1
D: .

CDR3: CASSQEPRTRQETQYF
DNA: TGCGCCAGCAGCCAGGAGCCCAGGACTCGACAAGAGACCCAGTACTTC
size: .
J: TRBJ2-5
length: 16
V: TRBV4-1
D: .

CDR3: CASSLASDGYYGYTF
DNA: TGTGCCAGCAGCTTAGCATCAGACGGCTACTATGGCTACACCTTC
size: .
J: TRBJ1-2
length: 15
V: TRBV7-9
D: .

CDR3: CASSFSIGTGNFMNTEAFF
DNA: TGTGCCAGCAGTTTTTCGATAGGGACAGGGAATTTCATGAACACTGAAGCTTTCTTT
size: many
J: TRBJ1-1
length: 19
V: TRBV28
D: TRBD1

CDR3: CASSVYGSGGASTDTQYF
DNA: TGTGCCAGCAGCGTATATGGTAGCGGGGGGGCTAGCACAGATACGCAGTATTTT
size: .
J: TRBJ2-3
length: 18
V: TRBV9
D: TRBD2

CDR3: CASSLSLTFNSPLHF
DNA: TGTGCCAGCAGTTTATCCTTGACATTCAATTCACCCCTCCACTTT
size: few
J: TRBJ1-6
length: 15
V: TRBV27
D: .

CDR3: CASSAIEQGISSYEQYF
DNA: TGTGCCAGCAGTGCCATTGAACAGGGGATAAGCTCCTACGAGCAGTACTTC
size: .
J: TRBJ2-7
length: 17
V: TRBV2
D: TRBD1

CDR3: CAWRSSADQPQHF
DNA: TGTGCCTGGAGGTCATCGGCTGATCAGCCCCAGCATTTT
size: many
J: TRBJ1-5
length: 13
V: TRBV30
D: .

CDR3: CASSPSGRYNEQFF
DNA: TGTGCCAGCTCACCGAGCGGGCGATACAATGAGCAGTTCTTC
size: .
J: TRBJ2-1
length: 14
V: TRBV18
D: .

CDR3: CASSASPLGGQPQHF
DNA: TGTGCCAGCAGTGCCAGCCCGCTAGGGGGACAGCCCCAGCATTTT
size: many
J: TRBJ1-5
length: 15
V: TRBV6-1
D: .

CDR3: CASSYGQAHQETQYF
DNA: TGTGCCAGCTCCTACGGACAGGCCCACCAAGAGACCCAGTACTTC
size: few
J: TRBJ2-5
length: 15
V: TRBV18
D: TRBD1

CDR3: CASRLNRGANTGELFF
DNA: TGTGCCAGCAGATTAAACAGGGGCGCGAACACCGGGGAGCTATTTTTT
size: .
J: TRBJ2-2
length: 16
V: TRBV27
D: TRBD1

CDR3: CASSPLEPAGNTIYF
DNA: TGTGCCAGCAGCCCCCTAGAACCGGCTGGAAACACCATATATTTT
size: .
J: TRBJ1-3
length: 15
V: TRBV11-2
D: .

CDR3: CATSRDSGGEQPQHF
DNA: TGTGCCACCAGCAGAGATTCGGGGGGGGAGCAGCCCCAGCATTTT
size: few
J: TRBJ1-5
length: 15
V: TRBV15
D: .

CDR3: CASPSGAGLLEDTQYF
DNA: TGTGCCAGCCCCTCGGGGGCTGGGCTCCTGGAAGATACGCAGTATTTT
size: once
J: TRBJ2-3
length: 16
V: TRBV18
D: .

CDR3: CASSFLTSHEQFF
DNA: TGTGCCAGCAGCTTTCTCACTAGCCATGAGCAGTTCTTC
size: .
J: TRBJ2-1
length: 13
V: TRBV7-3
D: .

CDR3: CSARPGEGRGTDTQYF
DNA: TGCAGTGCCCGACCGGGGGAGGGCCGGGGCACAGATACGCAGTATTTT
size: many
J: TRBJ2-3
length: 16
V: TRBV20-1
D: TRBD2

CDR3: CASSPHRGGYEQYF
DNA: TGTGCCAGCAGCCCCCACAGGGGTGGCTACGAGCAGTACTTC
size: many
J: TRBJ2-7
length: 14
V: TRBV7-2
D: TRBD1

CDR3: CASSRGGGSEAFF
DNA: TGTGCCAGCAGTCGAGGAGGGGGGTCTGAAGCTTTCTTT
size: few
J: TRBJ1-1
length: 13
V: TRBV12-3/TRBV12-4
D: .

CDR3: CSATPGSLVPDTQYF
DNA: TGCAGTGCTACGCCCGGCTCCCTGGTCCCAGATACGCAGTATTTT
size: .
J: TRBJ2-3
length: 15
V: TRBV20-1
D: .

CDR3: CASSPGGLASYNEQFF
DNA: TGTGCCAGCAGCCCGGGAGGGCTAGCGTCCTACAATGAGCAGTTCTTC
size: many
J: TRBJ2-1
length: 16
V: TRBV7-3
D: TRBD2

CDR3: CASSYSAQHGETQYF
DNA: TGTGCCAGCAGTTACTCGGCCCAGCACGGAGAGACCCAGTACTTC
size: .
J: TRBJ2-5
length: 15
V: TRBV6-5
D: .

CDR3: CATSDQRRQGTDTQYF
DNA: TGTGCCACCAGTGACCAACGCAGACAGGGAACAGATACGCAGTATTTT
size: .
J: TRBJ2-3
length: 16
V: TRBV24-1
D: TRBD1

CDR3: CSVQGQGAGELFF
DNA: TGCAGCGTTCAGGGACAGGGGGCCGGGGAGCTGTTTTTT
size: .
J: TRBJ2-2
length: 13
V: TRBV29-1
D: TRBD1

CDR3: CASSESSTGGFNEQFF
DNA: TGTGCCAGCAGTGAATCTTCGACGGGGGGGTTCAATGAGCAGTTCTTC
size: many
J: TRBJ2-1
length: 16
V: TRBV2
D: TRBD2

CDR3: CSALLQGAYGYTF
DNA: TGCAGTGCCCTGCTACAGGGGGCCTATGGCTACACCTTC
size: many
J: TRBJ1-2
length: 13
V: TRBV20-1
D: TRBD1

CDR3: CASSQDLGNTDTQYF
DNA: TGTGCCAGCAGCCAAGATCTCGGCAACACAGATACGCAGTATTTT
size: .
J: TRBJ2-3
length: 15
V: TRBV3-1
D: .

CDR3: CASSTTGEGGQPQHF
DNA: TGCGCCAGCAGCACAACAGGGGAAGGTGGACAGCCCCAGCATTTT
size: many
J: TRBJ1-5
length: 15
V: TRBV5-1
D: TRBD1

CDR3: CASTRTGTGNTIYF
DNA: TGTGCCAGTACCCGGACAGGGACGGGAAACACCATATATTTT
size: few
J: TRBJ1-3
length: 14
V: TRBV19
D: TRBD1

CDR3: CASNGRVNEKLFF
DNA: TGTGCCAGCAACGGACGCGTCAATGAAAAACTGTTTTTT
size: few
J: TRBJ1-4
length: 13
V: TRBV12-3/TRBV12-4
D: .

CDR3: CASSVGLREAKNIQYF
DNA: TGTGCCAGCAGCGTAGGATTACGGGAAGCCAAAAACATTCAGTACTTC
size: .
J: TRBJ2-4
length: 16
V: TRBV9
D: .

CDR3: CASSWGPDYEQYF
DNA: TGTGCCAGCAGTTGGGGGCCTGACTACGAGCAGTACTTC
size: .
J: TRBJ2-7
length: 13
V: TRBV27
D: .

CDR3: CSASDPFWELFF
DNA: TGCAGTGCTAGCGACCCGTTCTGGGAGCTGTTTTTT
size: many
J: TRBJ2-2
length: 12
V: TRBV20-1
D: .

CDR3: CASSLAAFGSPLHF
DNA: TGTGCCAGCAGTTTAGCCGCTTTTGGGTCACCCCTCCACTTT
size: few
J: TRBJ1-6
length: 14
V: TRBV27
D: .

CDR3: CASSVRRSNTGELFF
DNA: TGTGCCAGCAGCGTACGCAGATCGAACACCGGGGAGCTGTTTTTT
size: few
J: TRBJ2-2
length: 15
V: TRBV9
D: .

CDR3: CASSLGAGGPNTEAFF
DNA: TGTGCCAGCAGCTTAGGGGCAGGGGGACCGAACACTGAAGCTTTCTTT
size: many
J: TRBJ1-1
length: 16
V: TRBV13
D: TRBD1

CDR3: CASSLEQGLNTEAFF
DNA: TGTGCCAGCAGCTTAGAACAGGGCTTGAACACTGAAGCTTTCTTT
size: .
J: TRBJ1-1
length: 15
V: TRBV7-9
D: .

CDR3: CASRASGEYNEQFF
DNA: TGTGCCAGCAGGGCTAGCGGGGAGTACAATGAGCAGTTCTTC
size: many
J: TRBJ2-1
length: 14
V: TRBV3-1
D: TRBD2

CDR3: CASSITGTGNTEAFF
DNA: TGTGCCAGTAGTATAACCGGGACAGGGAACACTGAAGCTTTCTTT
size: .
J: TRBJ1-1
length: 15
V: TRBV19
D: TRBD1

CDR3: CASSDKNRVYGYTF
DNA: TGTGCCAGTAGCGATAAAAACAGGGTCTATGGCTACACCTTC
size: few
J: TRBJ1-2
length: 14
V: TRBV19
D: .

CDR3: CASRDRQSSYEQYF
DNA: TGTGCCAGCAGAGACAGACAGAGCTCCTACGAGCAGTACTTC
size: .
J: TRBJ2-7
length: 14
V: TRBV5-4
D: .

CDR3: CASSAKLAGPYEQYF
DNA: TGTGCCAGCAGCGCAAAACTAGCGGGGCCCTACGAGCAGTACTTC
size: .
J: TRBJ2-7
length: 15
V: TRBV11-2
D: TRBD2

CDR3: CASSRTPGTGGERQYF
DNA: TGTGCCAGCAGCCGAACCCCCGGGACAGGGGGCGAGCGGCAGTACTTC
size: many
J: TRBJ2-7
length: 16
V: TRBV13
D: TRBD1

CDR3: CASSLEAGVSYNEQFF
DNA: TGTGCCAGCAGTTTAGAAGCCGGGGTCTCCTACAATGAGCAGTTCTTC
size: few
J: TRBJ2-1
length: 16
V: TRBV12-3/TRBV12-4
D: .

CDR3: CASSLTGDSSYEQYF
DNA: TGTGCCAGCAGCTTAACCGGGGACAGCTCCTACGAGCAGTACTTC
size: many
J: TRBJ2-7
length: 15
V: TRBV7-3
D: TRBD1

CDR3: CSVGLAITGELFF
DNA: TGCAGCGTTGGGCTAGCTATCACCGGGGAGCTGTTTTTT
size: .
J: TRBJ2-2
length: 13
V: TRBV29-1
D: .